These 10 T cell receptor beta chains were all obtained from the same sample, sequenced in a study of control samples from healthy donors and cancer patients. Sequenced by immunoSEQ multiplex PCR; TCRdb stores in-frame clones only, minus some. This sample has more than 85,000 clones, with around nine tenths found just once. The sample comprised PBMCs. These receptors were collected from an older woman with lung cancer.

This rearrangement joins TRBV29-1 to TRBJ2-7, with D tentatively TRBD1 (5 bases). Germline V gene lookup returns CDR1 SQVTM and CDR2 ANQGSEA. This CDR3 is 14 amino acids long. Trimming took 5 bases from V and 5 from J, leaving 19 bases between them. The CDR3 sequence: CSVQAQGVGDEQYF. The CDR3 DNA reads as TGCAGCGTTCAGGCTCAAGGGGTTGGCGACGAGCAGTACTTC.

The chain uses TRBV5-8 and TRBJ2-1, with 8 bases that match TRBD1. Germline V lookup: CDR1 SGHTS, CDR2 YDEGEE. The J segment lost 6 bases and the V segment lost 4 bases, leaving 12 bases of the junction unmatched. This CDR3 is built from 16 residues. CDR3 sequence (DNA): TGTGCCAGCAGCCGCAGTCTCTTAACAGGGGGCAATGAGCAGTTCTTC. Its protein is CASSRSLLTGGNEQFF.

This chain's CDR3 is CASSQDSNQPQHF. The CDR3 region has the DNA TGCGCCAGCAGCCAAGATAGCAATCAGCCCCAGCATTTT. V and J are TRBV4-3 and TRBJ1-5; D is ambiguous. Germline V lookup: CDR1 LGHNA, CDR2 YSLEER. Trimming stripped 0 bases from V and 0 bases from J, with 0 bases between. This CDR3 region has 13 residues.

This chain connects TRBV12-3 or TRBV12-4 to TRBJ1-5, with D unclear. The CDR3 consists of 13 residues. V was pared by 3 bases and J by 7 bases, with 10 bases between. In DNA, the CDR3 is TGTGCCAGCAGTTTGGATTTTTCCCAGCCCCAGCATTTT. Translation: CASSLDFSQPQHF.

The genes are TRBV14 and TRBJ2-1; 10 bases line up with TRBD2. Losses at the gene ends were 4 bases for V and 4 bases for J; bases not matched to a gene: 1. This CDR3 region has 14 residues. Looked up from germline, CDR1 is SGHDN and CDR2 is FVKESK. The CDR3 loop is CASSLAGGYNEQFF. The CDR3, as DNA: TGTGCCAGCAGCCTAGCGGGGGGATACAATGAGCAGTTCTTC.

The J gene is TRBJ2-1, the V gene TRBV7-9; 8 bases match TRBD1. The CDR3 extends over 14 amino acids. The germline V gene encodes CDR1 SEHNR and CDR2 FQNEAQ (reference sequence). The junction had 6 bases not matched to a gene; V was cut back by 4 bases and J by 7 bases. CDR3 loop: CASSSWGQVNEQFF. CDR3 nucleotides: TGTGCCAGCAGCTCCTGGGGACAGGTTAATGAGCAGTTCTTC.

The rearrangement links TRBV4-2 to TRBJ1-2, with a weak D call TRBD1 (5 bases). The CDR3 consists of 14 residues. V dropped 1 base and J dropped 3 bases, with 9 bases sitting between them. Germline V gene lookup returns CDR1 LGHNA and CDR2 YNFKEQ. Here the CDR3 DNA reads TGTGCCAGCAGCCAAGGGGACCGACACTATGGCTACACCTTC. Translating it yields CASSQGDRHYGYTF.

The V and J genes are TRBV5-1 and TRBJ2-1, with D possibly being TRBD2 (6 bases). Germline V gene sequence: CDR1 SGHRS, CDR2 YFSETQ. V shed 1 base and J shed 6 bases, with 11 bases lying between them. CDR3 length: 14 amino acids. CDR3: CASSLLSSVNEQFF. The CDR3 coding sequence is TGCGCCAGCAGCTTGTTATCTAGCGTCAATGAGCAGTTCTTC.

Here the CDR3 reads CASSDRGEELFF. CDR3 nucleotide sequence: TGTGCCAGCAGTGATAGGGGGGAGGAACTGTTTTTT. V usage is TRBV6-1 and J usage is TRBJ1-4; TRBD1 is a possible D gene (6 bases). V was shortened by 3 bases and J by 12 bases, with 11 bases between the two germline ends. The germline CDR1 and CDR2 sequences are MNHNS and SASEGT. The CDR3 covers 12 residues.

This clone occurred a few times. V usage is TRBV5-4 and J usage is TRBJ2-5; perhaps TRBD2 as D (6 bases). The CDR3 runs 15 residues. Looked up from germline, CDR1 is SGHNT and CDR2 is YYREEE (reference sequence). V lost 2 bases to trimming and J lost 2 bases, with 13 bases between them. CDR3 region: CASSFKSGVQETQYF. CDR3 DNA sequence: TGTGCCAGCAGCTTTAAATCGGGGGTTCAAGAGACCCAGTACTTC. Looking up the rest from reference TRBV5-4 and TRBJ2-5 gives the full variable domain: ETGVTQSPTHLIKTRGQQVTLRCSSQSGHNTVSWYQQALGQGPQFIFQYYREEENGRGNFPPRFSGLQFPNYSSELNVNALELDDSALYLCASSFKSGVQETQYFGPGTRLLVL.